This T cell receptor beta chain comes out of a study of CD8 T cells in Susac syndrome. cDNA came from about 0.5 to 1 ug RNA primed by random hexamers. It was immunoSEQ multiplex PCR that amplified TCR beta CDR3 across 54 Vbeta and 13 Jbeta. Via MiXCR, TCRdb re-called the immunoSEQ multiplex PCR reads, giving one row per CDR3 protein. The table shows about 200,000 distinct CDR3 sequences, with about 95% occurring only once. Sequencing of TCR beta was performed on blood CD8+ and CD4+ T cells. Healthy donors matched for age and sex were used as controls. Negative isolation yielded the CD8+ and CD4+ T cells, while FACS enriched the TEMRA cells. With V trimmed by 1 base and J by 1 base, 1 base remained unmatched. This CDR3 is 15 amino acids long. Germline CDR1 reads SGHTA; CDR2 reads FQGTGA.

Sample: CD4+ T cells from PBMCs. This chain connects TRBV7-3 to TRBJ2-3, with 8 bases that match TRBD1. The sequence derives from a human donor in good health. The CDR3 loop reads CASSLMGQGTDTQYF. For the CDR3, the DNA is TGTGCCAGCAGCTTAATGGGACAGGGCACAGATACGCAGTATTTT.